This TCR beta chain stems from a study of blood T cells in healthy people across ages. General study findings and limits: In long-lived donors, naive CD4+ cell counts and diversity exceeded those of aged donors.

Then a second PCR, running roughly 7 to 11 cycles, was carried out with a sample-barcoded 5' primer and a J-beta primer mix. TCRdb fed the 5' RACE reads into MiXCR, producing one record per CDR3 protein. The sample records roughly 730,000 distinct CDR3 sequences, 56% being singletons. Looked up from germline, CDR1 is SEHNR and CDR2 is FQNEAQ (reference sequence). Trimming pared 2 bases from V and 1 base from J, leaving 11 bases between. The CDR3 length is 15 residues. As to this clonotype: The antigen remains unidentified.

This sequence originates from a man aged 35-49 years in good health. V usage is TRBV7-9 and J usage is TRBJ1-2; TRBD1 is a possible D gene (5 bases). Sequenced input: blood. The CDR3 region is CASSLNQGINYGYTF. The CDR3 coding sequence is TGTGCCAGCAGCTTAAATCAGGGAATTAACTATGGCTACACCTTC.